A selection of T cell receptor beta chains follows, all from one sample in a study of vaccination and CD4 T cells after COVID-19. These receptors' antigens are unknown. TCRdb passed the PCR reads through MiXCR, listing each CDR3 protein once. This sample yields approximately 11,000 distinct CDR3 sequences, of which around 59% are seen a single time; about a sixth belongs to the top ten. What was sequenced was CD4+ T cells from blood, cultured in vitro. Receptors originate from a human donor who had recovered from COVID-19. Both conserved end residues are trimmed from each CDR3. The order of the fields is V gene, CDR3 protein.

V gene: TRBV6-5; CDR3 protein: ASSSPKNYGYT
V gene: TRBV18; CDR3 protein: ASSPGWATGNTEAF
V gene: TRBV6-1; CDR3 protein: ASSQAVHQPQH
V gene: TRBV7-2; CDR3 protein: ASSLSRDGGYT
V gene: TRBV27; CDR3 protein: ASSLGANTGELF
V gene: TRBV7-2; CDR3 protein: ASSLVGTEPLVQF
V gene: TRBV20-1; CDR3 protein: SAREDRAYEQY
V gene: TRBV19; CDR3 protein: ASSFAGTGGAGELF
V gene: TRBV19; CDR3 protein: ASSIDLYKSSGNTIY
V gene: TRBV19; CDR3 protein: ASSLRAEVDGYT
V gene: TRBV7-2; CDR3 protein: ASSFSGGGTGELF
V gene: TRBV19; CDR3 protein: ASSISSRASSYNSPLH
V gene: TRBV6-1; CDR3 protein: ATHRDWSNQPQH
V gene: TRBV4-3; CDR3 protein: ASTNQTSMYLCASRDSTEAF
V gene: TRBV6-1; CDR3 protein: ATAGGGNEKLF
V gene: TRBV11-3; CDR3 protein: ASRNPRNNEQF